The T cell receptor beta chain described here comes from a study of cytomegalovirus exposure and HLA in healthy donors. Primers for the PCR totalled 60 Vbeta and 13 Jbeta. Methods used by the authors: In a later analysis, of some 80 million unique beta chains, about 11 million appeared in at least two donors. Here immunoSEQ multiplex PCR was the method, and the copy in TCRdb shows in-frame clones only, minus some. V, J and clone size are taken as reported in that table, and D and trimming were inferred from the DNA itself. The sample features around 100,000 clones, with just under 3.5% in its top ten. This CDR3 has 12 amino acids. The V gene lost 11 bases and the J gene lost 11 bases, with 16 bases spanning the gap. Per the germline V gene, CDR1 is MDHEN and CDR2 is SYDVKM. As for this clone: Its antigen remains unidentified.

Study conclusions and caveats: At a 0.05 false discovery rate, a later analysis found roughly 17,000 TCR beta sequences to be associated with HLA alleles. Across HLA loci, a later analysis found differing TCR association rates, with DRB1 most and HLA-C fewest.

Sequences were obtained from PBMCs. The source is a woman aged 25 to 39 in good health and CMV-seronegative. The chain couples TRBV28 to TRBJ2-6, with D tentatively TRBD1 (6 bases). CDR3 DNA sequence: TGTGCCGACAGGTCATCGGGCGACGTCCTGACTTTC. It is translated as CADRSSGDVLTF.